The rows below give T cell receptor beta chains drawn from one sample of a study of blood T cell repertoires in COVID-19. The method was immunoSEQ multiplex PCR; TCRdb's version includes in-frame clones alone and lacks a portion of them. The sample carries approximately 150,000 clones, around 82% recorded once. The sample consisted of peripheral blood. These receptors originate from a human donor with acute or convalescent COVID-19. The donor label of this sample is uncertain. CDR3s include the opening cysteine and the closing phenylalanine or tryptophan. The D gene is left open where the match is weak. Clone size is shown for a subset of rows, as once, few, many or a class of expanded clone.

cdr3_nt cdr3_aa clone_size j_call v_call d_call
TGTGCCAGCAGTGAGTCGACAGGGACTGGGTCGCAGTATTTT CASSESTGTGSQYF . TRBJ2-3 TRBV2 .
TGTGCCAGTAGTATGACAGGTGAATATGGCTACACCTTC CASSMTGEYGYTF . TRBJ1-2 TRBV19 .
TGTGCCAGCAGCTTAAACATGGGAGACACCATATATTTT CASSLNMGDTIYF . TRBJ1-3 TRBV7-2 .
TGTGCCAGCAGTCTGACAGGGATCACTGAAGCTTTCTTT CASSLTGITEAFF once TRBJ1-1 TRBV5-6 TRBD1
TGTGCCAGCAGTTACGAGAGGGCGAGCTTCTATGGCTACACCTTC CASSYERASFYGYTF . TRBJ1-2 TRBV6-5 .
TGTGCCAGCAGTGTATACAGGGTAGCAGGCTACACCTTC CASSVYRVAGYTF once TRBJ1-2 TRBV2 .
TGTGCCTGGAGTGTACAGGGATATAACACTGAAGCTTTCTTT CAWSVQGYNTEAFF . TRBJ1-1 TRBV30 .
TGTGCCAGCAGCCAAAGGGGACACCCCTCTGGGGCCAACGTCCTGACTTTC CASSQRGHPSGANVLTF . TRBJ2-6 TRBV7-9 .
TGCGCCAGCAGCTCGCAGGGTGCAACTAATGAAAAACTGTTTTTT CASSSQGATNEKLFF . TRBJ1-4 TRBV5-1 .
TGTGCCAGTAGAACAGGGCTTGCAACTAATGAAAAACTGTTTTTT CASRTGLATNEKLFF . TRBJ1-4 TRBV19 .
TGTGCCAGCAGTTATCGGGAGGGACATAATTCACCCCTCCACTTT CASSYREGHNSPLHF once TRBJ1-6 TRBV6-2/TRBV6-3 .
TGTGCCAGCAGCTCCCCAGGGGGCAGGTCCTATAATTCACCCCTCCACTTT CASSSPGGRSYNSPLHF . TRBJ1-6 TRBV7-2 TRBD1
TGTGCCACCAGCAGCGGGAAGGAACAGATAGCAGTAGCTTTCTTT CATSSGKEQIAVAFF . TRBJ1-1 TRBV15 .
TGTGCCAGTAGTCCCCGGGGAGAGACGAACACTGAAGCTTTCTTT CASSPRGETNTEAFF once TRBJ1-1 TRBV19 .
TGCGCCAGCAGTGAGAGTGGACAGGGGGGGACTGAAGCTTTCTTT CASSESGQGGTEAFF . TRBJ1-1 TRBV10-1 TRBD1
TGTGCCAGCAGCCGGACCGGGACTATCGGGTATAGCACAGATACGCAGTATTTT CASSRTGTIGYSTDTQYF once TRBJ2-3 TRBV5-6 TRBD2
TGTGCCAGCAGCAGGCGGGGGGCCGGGGAGCTGTTTTTT CASSRRGAGELFF . TRBJ2-2 TRBV9 TRBD2
TGCGCCAGCAGCCGAGGGATTCCCTCTGAGGAAAAACTGTTTTTT CASSRGIPSEEKLFF . TRBJ1-4 TRBV4-1 .
TGTGCCAGCAGACAGGGGGATTACTACGAGCAGTACTTC CASRQGDYYEQYF few TRBJ2-7 TRBV7-8 TRBD1
TGTGCCTGGAGTCTAGGCAGGGGGCGCCAAGAGACCCAGTACTTC CAWSLGRGRQETQYF . TRBJ2-5 TRBV30 TRBD1